The present T cell receptor beta chain was sequenced within a study of T cell repertoires in cytomegalovirus infection. Study in general: Evidence of both CMV infection and a matching HLA type came from public TCR beta signatures. Study-wide points: Public TCR beta family frequency separated CMV-and-HLA carriers, including in an independent cohort. In two of eight donors, the top clonotype was HLA-C-restricted CMV-specific.

TCRdb reanalysed the reads using MiXCR and keeps one entry per CDR3 protein. The profile shows around 330,000 distinct CDR3 sequences, roughly 17% of them singletons. This clonotype occurred a few times. Its antigen is as yet unknown. The sample comprised PBMCs. The receptor comes from a human donor in good health (CMV status not recorded). Some clones in this sample may be carry-over from other donors' samples.

CDR3 protein: CASSFTTGSYEQYF. The DNA for the CDR3 is TGTGCCAGCAGTTTCACGACAGGATCGTACGAGCAGTACTTC. The genes are TRBV27 and TRBJ2-7, with a weak D call TRBD1 (6 bases). The CDR3 covers 14 residues. The germline gives CDR1 MNHEY, CDR2 SMNVEV (reference sequence). V lost 3 bases, J lost 4 bases, and 13 bases lay in between.